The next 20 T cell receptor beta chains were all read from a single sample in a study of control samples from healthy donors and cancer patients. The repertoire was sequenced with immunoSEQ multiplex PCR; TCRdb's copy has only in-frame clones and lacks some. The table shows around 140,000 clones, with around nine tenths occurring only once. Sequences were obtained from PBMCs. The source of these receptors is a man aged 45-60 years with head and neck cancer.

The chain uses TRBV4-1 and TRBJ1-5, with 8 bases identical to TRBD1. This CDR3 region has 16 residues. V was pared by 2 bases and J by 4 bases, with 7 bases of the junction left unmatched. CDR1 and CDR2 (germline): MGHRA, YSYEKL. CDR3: CASSQQFRDRNQPQHF. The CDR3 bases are TGCGCCAGCAGCCAACAATTCCGGGACAGGAATCAGCCCCAGCATTTT.

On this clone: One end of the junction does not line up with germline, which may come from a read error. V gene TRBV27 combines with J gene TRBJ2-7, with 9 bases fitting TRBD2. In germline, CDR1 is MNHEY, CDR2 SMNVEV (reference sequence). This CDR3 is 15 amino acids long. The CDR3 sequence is CASSSLGASGATKDF. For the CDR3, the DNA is TGTGCCAGCAGTTCACTGGGGGCTAGCGGGGCGACTAAAGACTTC.

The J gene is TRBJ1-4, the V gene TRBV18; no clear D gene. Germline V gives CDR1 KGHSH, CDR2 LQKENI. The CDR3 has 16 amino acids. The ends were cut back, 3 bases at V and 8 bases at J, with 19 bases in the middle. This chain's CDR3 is CASSPFGPSGGEKLFF. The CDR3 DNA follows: TGTGCCAGCTCACCTTTCGGACCTTCCGGAGGCGAAAAACTGTTTTTT.

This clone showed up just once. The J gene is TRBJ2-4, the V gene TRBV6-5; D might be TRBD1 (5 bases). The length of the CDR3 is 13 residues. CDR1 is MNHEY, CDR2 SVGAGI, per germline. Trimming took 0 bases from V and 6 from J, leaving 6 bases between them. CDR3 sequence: CASSYSDRNIQYF. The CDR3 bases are TGTGCCAGCAGTTACTCCGACAGAAACATTCAGTACTTC.

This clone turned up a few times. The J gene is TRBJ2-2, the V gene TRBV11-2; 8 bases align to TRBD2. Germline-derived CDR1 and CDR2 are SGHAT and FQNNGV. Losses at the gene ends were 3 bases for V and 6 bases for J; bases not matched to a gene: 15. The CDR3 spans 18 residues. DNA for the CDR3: TGTGCCAGCAGCTTCCCCCTTGGAGCGGGAGCCTCCGCCGGGGAGCTGTTTTTT. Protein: CASSFPLGAGASAGELFF.

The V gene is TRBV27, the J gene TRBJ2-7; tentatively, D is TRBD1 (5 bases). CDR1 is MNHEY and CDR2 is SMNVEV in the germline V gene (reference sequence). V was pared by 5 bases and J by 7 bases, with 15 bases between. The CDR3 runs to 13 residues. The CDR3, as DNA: TGTGCCAGCAGTGAGACAGATACGCGAGAGCAGTACTTC. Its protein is CASSETDTREQYF.

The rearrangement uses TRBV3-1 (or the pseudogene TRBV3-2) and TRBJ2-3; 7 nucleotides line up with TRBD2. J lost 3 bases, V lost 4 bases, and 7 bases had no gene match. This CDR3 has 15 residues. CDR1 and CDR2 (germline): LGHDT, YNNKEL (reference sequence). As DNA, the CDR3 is TGTGCCAGCAGCCCGGGGCCCGGGGGGACAGATACGCAGTATTTT. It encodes CASSPGPGGTDTQYF.

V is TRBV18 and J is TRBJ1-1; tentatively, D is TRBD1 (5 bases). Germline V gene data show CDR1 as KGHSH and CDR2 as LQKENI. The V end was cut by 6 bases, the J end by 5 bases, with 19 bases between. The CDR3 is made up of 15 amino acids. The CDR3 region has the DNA TGTGCCAGCTCCCCCGATCAGGGCAGAAGAACTGAAGCTTTCTTT. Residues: CASSPDQGRRTEAFF.

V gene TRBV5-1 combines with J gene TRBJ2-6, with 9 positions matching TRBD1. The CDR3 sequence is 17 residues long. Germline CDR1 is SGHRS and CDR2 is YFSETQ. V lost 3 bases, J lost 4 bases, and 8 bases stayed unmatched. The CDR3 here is CASSSGDRVVGANVLTF. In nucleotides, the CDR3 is TGCGCCAGCAGCTCTGGGGACAGGGTAGTCGGGGCCAACGTCCTGACTTTC.

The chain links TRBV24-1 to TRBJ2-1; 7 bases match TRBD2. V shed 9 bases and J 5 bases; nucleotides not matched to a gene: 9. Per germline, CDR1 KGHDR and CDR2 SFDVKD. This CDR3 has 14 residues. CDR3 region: CATGFGRENNEQFF. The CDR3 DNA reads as TGTGCCACCGGGTTTGGGCGGGAGAACAATGAGCAGTTCTTC.

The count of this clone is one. The CDR3 sequence: CASSAGYGNQPQHF. The CDR3 bases are TGCGCCAGCAGCGCGGGCTACGGCAATCAGCCCCAGCATTTT. This chain uses TRBV5-1 with TRBJ1-5; D unresolved. This CDR3 contains 14 residues. V dropped 4 bases and J dropped 2 bases, with 10 bases sitting between them. Germline CDR1 is SGHRS and CDR2 is YFSETQ.

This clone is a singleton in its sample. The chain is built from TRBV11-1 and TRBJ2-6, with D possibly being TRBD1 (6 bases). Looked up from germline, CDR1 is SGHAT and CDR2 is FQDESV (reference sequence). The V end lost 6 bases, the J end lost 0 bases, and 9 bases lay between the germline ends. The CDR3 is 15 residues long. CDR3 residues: CASSRTDSGANVLTF. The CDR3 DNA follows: TGTGCCAGCAGTCGGACAGACTCTGGGGCCAACGTCCTGACTTTC.

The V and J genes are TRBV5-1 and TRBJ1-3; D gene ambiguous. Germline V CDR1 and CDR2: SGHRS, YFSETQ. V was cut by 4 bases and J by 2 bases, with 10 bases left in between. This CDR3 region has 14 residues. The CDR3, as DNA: TGCGCCAGCAGCCCCGCCCCGCCTGGAAACACCATATATTTT. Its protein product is CASSPAPPGNTIYF.

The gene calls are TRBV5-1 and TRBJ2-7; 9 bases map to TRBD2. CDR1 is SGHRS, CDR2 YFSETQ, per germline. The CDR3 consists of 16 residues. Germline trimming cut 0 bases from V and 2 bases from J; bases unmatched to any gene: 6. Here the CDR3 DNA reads TGCGCCAGCAGCTTGGCCGGGGCTAGCGGGACCTACGAGCAGTACTTC. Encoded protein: CASSLAGASGTYEQYF. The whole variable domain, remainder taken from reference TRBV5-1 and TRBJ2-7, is KAGVTQTPRYLIKTRGQQVTLSCSPISGHRSVSWYQQTPGQGLQFLFEYFSETQRNKGNFPGRFSGRQFSNSRSEMNVSTLELGDSALYLCASSLAGASGTYEQYFGPGTRLTVT.

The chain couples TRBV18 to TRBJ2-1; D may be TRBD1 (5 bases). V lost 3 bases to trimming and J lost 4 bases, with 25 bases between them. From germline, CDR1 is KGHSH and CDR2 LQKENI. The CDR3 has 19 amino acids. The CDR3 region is CASSPFETVQQNGYNEQFF. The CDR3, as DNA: TGTGCCAGCTCACCGTTCGAGACAGTTCAGCAAAACGGGTACAATGAGCAGTTCTTC.

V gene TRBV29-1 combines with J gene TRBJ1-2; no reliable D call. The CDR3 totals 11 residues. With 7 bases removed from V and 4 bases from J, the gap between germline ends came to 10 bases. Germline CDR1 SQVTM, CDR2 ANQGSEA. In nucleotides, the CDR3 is TGCAGCGCCGGATTCGGCTATGGCTACACCTTC. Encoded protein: CSAGFGYGYTF.

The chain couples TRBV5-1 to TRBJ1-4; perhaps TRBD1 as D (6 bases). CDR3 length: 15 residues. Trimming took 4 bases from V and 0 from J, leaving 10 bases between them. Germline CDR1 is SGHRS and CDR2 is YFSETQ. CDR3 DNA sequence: TGCGCCAGCAGCCTACGACAGGCAACTAATGAAAAACTGTTTTTT. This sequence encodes CASSLRQATNEKLFF. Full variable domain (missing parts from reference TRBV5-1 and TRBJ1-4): KAGVTQTPRYLIKTRGQQVTLSCSPISGHRSVSWYQQTPGQGLQFLFEYFSETQRNKGNFPGRFSGRQFSNSRSEMNVSTLELGDSALYLCASSLRQATNEKLFFGSGTQLSVL.

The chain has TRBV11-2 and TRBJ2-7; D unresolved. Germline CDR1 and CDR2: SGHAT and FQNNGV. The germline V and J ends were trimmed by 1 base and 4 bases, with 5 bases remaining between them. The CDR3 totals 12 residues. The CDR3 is CASSLAGYEQYF. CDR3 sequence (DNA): TGTGCCAGCAGCTTAGCGGGTTACGAGCAGTACTTC.

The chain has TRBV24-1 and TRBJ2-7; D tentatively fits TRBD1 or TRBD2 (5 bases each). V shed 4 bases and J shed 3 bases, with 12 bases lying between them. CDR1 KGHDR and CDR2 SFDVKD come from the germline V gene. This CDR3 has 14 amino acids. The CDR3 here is CATSEPGPFYEQYF. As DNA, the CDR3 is TGTGCCACCAGTGAACCGGGACCTTTCTACGAGCAGTACTTC.

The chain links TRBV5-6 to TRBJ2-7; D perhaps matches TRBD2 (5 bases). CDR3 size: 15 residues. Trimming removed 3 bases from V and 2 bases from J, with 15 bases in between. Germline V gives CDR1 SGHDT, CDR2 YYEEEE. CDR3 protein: CASSSPGNGPYEQYF. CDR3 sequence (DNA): TGTGCCAGCAGCTCCCCGGGGAACGGACCCTACGAGCAGTACTTC.